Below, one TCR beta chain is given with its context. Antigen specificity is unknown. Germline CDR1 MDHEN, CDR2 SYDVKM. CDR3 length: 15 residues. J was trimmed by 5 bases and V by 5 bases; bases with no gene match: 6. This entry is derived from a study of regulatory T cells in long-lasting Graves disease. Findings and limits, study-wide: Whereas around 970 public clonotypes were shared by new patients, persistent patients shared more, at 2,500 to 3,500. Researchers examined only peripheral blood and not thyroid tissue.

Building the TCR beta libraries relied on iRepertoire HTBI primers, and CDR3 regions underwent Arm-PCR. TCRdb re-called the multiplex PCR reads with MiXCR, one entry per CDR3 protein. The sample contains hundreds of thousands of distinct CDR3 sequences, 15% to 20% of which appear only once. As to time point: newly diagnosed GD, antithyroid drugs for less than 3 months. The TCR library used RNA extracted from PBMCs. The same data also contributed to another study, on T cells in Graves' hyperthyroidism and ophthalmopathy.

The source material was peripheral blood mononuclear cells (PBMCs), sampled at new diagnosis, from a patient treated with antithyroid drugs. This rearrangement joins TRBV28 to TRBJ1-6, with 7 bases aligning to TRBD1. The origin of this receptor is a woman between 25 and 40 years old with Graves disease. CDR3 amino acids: CASSHLDRDNSPLHF. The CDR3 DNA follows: TGTGCCAGCAGTCACCTAGACAGGGATAATTCACCCCTCCACTTT.